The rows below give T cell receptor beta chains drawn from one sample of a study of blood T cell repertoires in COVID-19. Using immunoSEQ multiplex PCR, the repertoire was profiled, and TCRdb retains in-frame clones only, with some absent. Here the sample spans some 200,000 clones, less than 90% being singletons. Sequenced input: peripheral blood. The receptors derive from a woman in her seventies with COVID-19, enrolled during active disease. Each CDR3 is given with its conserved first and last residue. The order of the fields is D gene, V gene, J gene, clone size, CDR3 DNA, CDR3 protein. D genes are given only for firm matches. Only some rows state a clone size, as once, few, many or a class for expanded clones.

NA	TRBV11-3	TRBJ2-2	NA	TGTGCCAGCAGCTCCACTACAGGAAGCACCGGGGAGCTGTTTTTT	CASSSTTGSTGELFF
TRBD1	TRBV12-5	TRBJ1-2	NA	TGTGCTAGTGGTTCGGGACAGGGGACTGGCTACACCTTC	CASGSGQGTGYTF
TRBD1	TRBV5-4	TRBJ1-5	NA	TGTGCCAGCAGCACGGAACAGGGGGGACAGCCCCAGCATTTT	CASSTEQGGQPQHF
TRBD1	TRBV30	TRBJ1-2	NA	TGTGCCTGGAGGCCTGGACAGGGGGCACATGGCTACACCTTC	CAWRPGQGAHGYTF
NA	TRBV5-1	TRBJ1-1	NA	TGCGCCAGCAGCCCGCCGGAGGGGAAAGCTTTCTTT	CASSPPEGKAFF
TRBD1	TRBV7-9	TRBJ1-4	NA	TGTGCCAGCAGCTTAGGCGGGACAGTAAATGAAAAACTGTTTTTT	CASSLGGTVNEKLFF
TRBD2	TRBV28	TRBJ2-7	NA	TGTGCCAGCAGTCCGGGGACTAGCTTGGACTACGAGCAGTACTTC	CASSPGTSLDYEQYF
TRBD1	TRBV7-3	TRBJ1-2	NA	TGTGCCAGCAGCTTAACAGGGGGCTCTTTTAACTATGGCTACACCTTC	CASSLTGGSFNYGYTF
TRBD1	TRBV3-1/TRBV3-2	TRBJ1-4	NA	TGTGCCAGCAGCCCAGACAGGGGACGATCGGGGAAACTGTTTTTT	CASSPDRGRSGKLFF
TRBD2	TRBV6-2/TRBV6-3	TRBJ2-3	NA	TGTGCCAGCAGCTTCGTTAGCGGGCCGCTTGCGGATACGCAGTATTTT	CASSFVSGPLADTQYF
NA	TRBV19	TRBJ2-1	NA	TGTGCCAGTAGTATCACCGGCGGTTTCTCCTACAATGAGCAGTTCTTC	CASSITGGFSYNEQFF
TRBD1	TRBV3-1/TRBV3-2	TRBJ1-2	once	TGTGCCAGCAGCCAACTTCGACAGGGCCAGGGCTACACCTTC	CASSQLRQGQGYTF
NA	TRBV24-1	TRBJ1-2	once	TGTGCCACCAGTGACGTCGGGGGCTATGGCTACACCTTC	CATSDVGGYGYTF
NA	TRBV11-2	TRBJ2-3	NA	TGTGCCAGCAGCTTAGCCCCTCTAGCCTTTGGCACAGATACGCAGTATTTT	CASSLAPLAFGTDTQYF
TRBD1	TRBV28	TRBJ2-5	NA	TGTGCCAGCAGTTTGACAGGGGGAGAGACCCAGTACTTC	CASSLTGGETQYF
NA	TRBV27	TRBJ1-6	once	TGTGCCAGCAGTTTATTCCGGGATTCACCCCTCCACTTT	CASSLFRDSPLHF
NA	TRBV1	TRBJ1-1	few	TGCACCAGCAGCCAAGATCGAGGCGGGGGAATCTCCACTGAAGCTTTCTTT	CTSSQDRGGGISTEAFF
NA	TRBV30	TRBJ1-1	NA	TGTGCCTTGGAGCACATGTTGAACACTGAAGCTTTCTTT	CALEHMLNTEAFF